A selection of T cell receptor beta chains follows, all from one sample in a study of shared clonotypes between healthy human individuals. Some clones are missing from TCRdb's copy, which holds only in-frame ones; the method was immunoSEQ multiplex PCR. The data show some 1,900,000 clones, just under 95% seen once. The specimen was naive CD8+ T cells sorted from blood. These receptors originate from a man aged 18-30 years in good health. Both conserved end residues are part of each CDR3. The D gene is left open where the match is weak. A row's size may be missing; if present it is once, few, many or a size class.

v_gene: TRBV5-1; j_gene: TRBJ2-7; d_gene: TRBD2; abundance: .; CDR3aa: CASSLETGGIHEQYF; CDR3nt: TGCGCCAGCAGCTTGGAAACGGGAGGGATCCACGAGCAGTACTTC
v_gene: TRBV4-1; j_gene: TRBJ2-7; d_gene: .; abundance: .; CDR3aa: CASSQPDRIDEQYF; CDR3nt: TGCGCCAGCAGCCAACCTGACAGAATCGACGAGCAGTACTTC
v_gene: TRBV7-8; j_gene: TRBJ2-7; d_gene: TRBD1; abundance: .; CDR3aa: CASSLATGPGARYEQYF; CDR3nt: TGTGCCAGCAGCTTAGCGACAGGGCCCGGGGCTAGATACGAGCAGTACTTC
v_gene: TRBV19; j_gene: TRBJ2-4; d_gene: .; abundance: .; CDR3aa: CASSIGGFGKNIQYF; CDR3nt: TGTGCCAGTAGTATTGGTGGGTTTGGCAAAAACATTCAGTACTTC
v_gene: TRBV10-3; j_gene: TRBJ1-1; d_gene: .; abundance: once; CDR3aa: CATTVNTEAFF; CDR3nt: TGTGCCACTACAGTGAACACTGAAGCTTTCTTT
v_gene: TRBV5-1; j_gene: TRBJ2-3; d_gene: TRBD2; abundance: .; CDR3aa: CASSFRTSGVPDTQYF; CDR3nt: TGCGCCAGCAGCTTCCGGACTAGCGGAGTACCAGATACGCAGTATTTT
v_gene: TRBV2; j_gene: TRBJ2-7; d_gene: TRBD2; abundance: .; CDR3aa: CASSFSGPGLEQYF; CDR3nt: TGTGCCAGCAGTTTTAGCGGGCCCGGGCTCGAGCAGTACTTC
v_gene: TRBV5-6; j_gene: TRBJ1-3; d_gene: .; abundance: .; CDR3aa: CASSYQSAVSGNTIYF; CDR3nt: TGTGCCAGCAGCTACCAGAGCGCCGTCTCTGGAAACACCATATATTTT
v_gene: TRBV15; j_gene: TRBJ2-5; d_gene: .; abundance: .; CDR3aa: CATSRDWGQGETQYF; CDR3nt: TGTGCCACCAGCAGAGATTGGGGGCAGGGGGAGACCCAGTACTTC
v_gene: TRBV4-2; j_gene: TRBJ1-1; d_gene: .; abundance: .; CDR3aa: CASSQAYTNTEAFF; CDR3nt: TGTGCCAGCAGCCAAGCCTATACGAACACTGAAGCTTTCTTT
v_gene: TRBV9; j_gene: TRBJ2-7; d_gene: .; abundance: .; CDR3aa: CASSVGWGAYEQYF; CDR3nt: TGTGCCAGCAGCGTCGGCTGGGGGGCCTACGAGCAGTACTTC
v_gene: TRBV7-7; j_gene: TRBJ1-1; d_gene: .; abundance: .; CDR3aa: CASSLGVGTEAFF; CDR3nt: TGTGCTAGCAGCTTGGGGGTAGGAACTGAAGCTTTCTTT
v_gene: TRBV15; j_gene: TRBJ1-6; d_gene: .; abundance: .; CDR3aa: CATSSQSSSYNSPLHF; CDR3nt: TGTGCCACCAGCAGCCAAAGTAGCTCCTATAATTCACCCCTCCACTTT
v_gene: TRBV2; j_gene: TRBJ2-3; d_gene: TRBD2; abundance: .; CDR3aa: CASTYGLAFTDTQYF; CDR3nt: TGTGCCAGCACCTACGGACTAGCCTTCACAGATACGCAGTATTTT
v_gene: TRBV6-1; j_gene: TRBJ2-7; d_gene: .; abundance: .; CDR3aa: CASSEGGTYEQYF; CDR3nt: TGTGCCAGCAGTGAGGGCGGAACCTACGAGCAGTACTTC
v_gene: TRBV23-1; j_gene: TRBJ2-7; d_gene: .; abundance: .; CDR3aa: CASSQSEVLYPYEQYF; CDR3nt: TGCGCCAGCAGTCAATCAGAGGTTCTGTACCCCTACGAGCAGTACTTC
v_gene: TRBV7-9; j_gene: TRBJ2-2; d_gene: .; abundance: .; CDR3aa: CASRAQGSGDTGELFF; CDR3nt: TGTGCCAGCAGGGCACAGGGGAGCGGGGACACCGGGGAGCTGTTTTTT
v_gene: TRBV6-5; j_gene: TRBJ1-2; d_gene: TRBD1; abundance: .; CDR3aa: CASSYSPGGQGYTF; CDR3nt: TGTGCCAGCAGTTACTCCCCAGGGGGCCAAGGCTACACCTTC
v_gene: TRBV6-5; j_gene: TRBJ2-7; d_gene: .; abundance: .; CDR3aa: CASSPLGSSYEQYF; CDR3nt: TGTGCCAGCAGTCCGCTAGGGAGCTCCTACGAGCAGTACTTC
v_gene: TRBV7-8; j_gene: TRBJ2-1; d_gene: .; abundance: .; CDR3aa: CASSLGAAEQFF; CDR3nt: TGTGCCAGCAGCTTAGGGGCGGCTGAGCAGTTCTTC
v_gene: TRBV11-2; j_gene: TRBJ1-4; d_gene: TRBD1; abundance: .; CDR3aa: CASSQWDSSGKLFF; CDR3nt: TGTGCCAGCAGCCAATGGGACAGTTCCGGAAAACTGTTTTTT
v_gene: TRBV6-1; j_gene: TRBJ1-3; d_gene: .; abundance: .; CDR3aa: CASSESGSSGNTIYF; CDR3nt: TGTGCCAGCAGTGAAAGCGGTAGCTCTGGAAACACCATATATTTT
v_gene: TRBV29-1; j_gene: TRBJ1-4; d_gene: TRBD1; abundance: .; CDR3aa: CSVEPLPRQGREKLFF; CDR3nt: TGCAGCGTTGAACCCCTCCCGAGACAGGGGAGAGAAAAACTGTTTTTT
v_gene: TRBV11-2; j_gene: TRBJ2-1; d_gene: .; abundance: .; CDR3aa: CASSLISTEQFF; CDR3nt: TGTGCCAGCAGCTTAATTTCGACAGAGCAGTTCTTC
v_gene: TRBV6-5; j_gene: TRBJ1-2; d_gene: .; abundance: .; CDR3aa: CASSYSVSDSNYGYTF; CDR3nt: TGTGCCAGCAGTTACTCGGTATCTGACAGTAACTATGGCTACACCTTC
v_gene: TRBV28; j_gene: TRBJ2-1; d_gene: TRBD2; abundance: .; CDR3aa: CASSLLTSGGPNNEQFF; CDR3nt: TGTGCCAGCAGTTTACTGACTAGCGGGGGCCCTAACAATGAGCAGTTCTTC
v_gene: TRBV10-1; j_gene: TRBJ2-7; d_gene: .; abundance: .; CDR3aa: CASSESWGHEQYF; CDR3nt: TGCGCCAGCAGTGAGAGCTGGGGCCACGAGCAGTACTTC
v_gene: TRBV6-6; j_gene: TRBJ2-5; d_gene: TRBD1; abundance: .; CDR3aa: CASSRLGQQETQYF; CDR3nt: TGTGCCAGCAGTCGCCTGGGACAGCAAGAGACCCAGTACTTC
v_gene: TRBV2; j_gene: TRBJ2-7; d_gene: .; abundance: .; CDR3aa: CASSEGRVESYEQYF; CDR3nt: TGTGCCAGCAGTGAGGGCAGGGTAGAATCCTACGAGCAGTACTTC
v_gene: TRBV27; j_gene: TRBJ2-3; d_gene: TRBD2; abundance: once; CDR3aa: CASSFSSGEWADTQYF; CDR3nt: TGTGCCAGCAGTTTTTCTAGCGGGGAATGGGCAGATACGCAGTATTTT
v_gene: TRBV7-2; j_gene: TRBJ2-5; d_gene: .; abundance: once; CDR3aa: CASSLVPGDQETQYF; CDR3nt: TGTGCCAGCAGCTTAGTTCCGGGGGACCAAGAGACCCAGTACTTC
v_gene: TRBV2; j_gene: TRBJ1-2; d_gene: .; abundance: .; CDR3aa: CASSDTGTHYGYTF; CDR3nt: TGTGCCAGCAGCGACACTGGGACACATTATGGCTACACCTTC
v_gene: TRBV11-3; j_gene: TRBJ1-1; d_gene: .; abundance: .; CDR3aa: CASSFSVGTEAFF; CDR3nt: TGTGCCAGCAGCTTCTCCGTAGGCACTGAAGCTTTCTTT
v_gene: TRBV19; j_gene: TRBJ2-1; d_gene: TRBD2; abundance: .; CDR3aa: CASSIAGEGRNNEQFF; CDR3nt: TGTGCCAGTAGTATTGCGGGAGAGGGTAGGAACAATGAGCAGTTCTTC
v_gene: TRBV27; j_gene: TRBJ2-2; d_gene: TRBD2; abundance: .; CDR3aa: CASRGTSGRSDGELFF; CDR3nt: TGTGCCAGCAGGGGGACTAGCGGGAGAAGCGACGGGGAGCTGTTTTTT
v_gene: TRBV9; j_gene: TRBJ2-5; d_gene: .; abundance: .; CDR3aa: CASSVLGLDGETQYF; CDR3nt: TGTGCCAGCAGCGTACTAGGACTGGATGGGGAGACCCAGTACTTC
v_gene: TRBV29-1; j_gene: TRBJ2-3; d_gene: .; abundance: .; CDR3aa: CSGTLESTDTQYF; CDR3nt: TGCAGCGGGACCTTAGAGAGCACAGATACGCAGTATTTT
v_gene: TRBV13; j_gene: TRBJ1-1; d_gene: .; abundance: .; CDR3aa: CASSPQGFGTEAFF; CDR3nt: TGTGCCAGCAGCCCCCAGGGGTTCGGCACTGAAGCTTTCTTT
v_gene: TRBV25-1; j_gene: TRBJ1-1; d_gene: .; abundance: once; CDR3aa: CASSDPSGGGFF; CDR3nt: TGTGCCAGCAGTGACCCGAGCGGGGGAGGTTTCTTT
v_gene: TRBV5-6; j_gene: TRBJ1-6; d_gene: TRBD1; abundance: .; CDR3aa: CASSGSDRNYSPLHF; CDR3nt: TGTGCCAGCAGCGGTTCGGACAGGAACTATTCACCCCTCCACTTT
v_gene: TRBV4-1; j_gene: TRBJ1-1; d_gene: .; abundance: .; CDR3aa: CASSHTDLNTEAFF; CDR3nt: TGCGCCAGCAGCCATACGGACCTGAACACTGAAGCTTTCTTT
v_gene: TRBV11-2; j_gene: TRBJ2-5; d_gene: .; abundance: .; CDR3aa: CASSIGTDRQETQYF; CDR3nt: TGTGCCAGCAGCATCGGGACTGACCGGCAAGAGACCCAGTACTTC
v_gene: TRBV4-3; j_gene: TRBJ2-7; d_gene: .; abundance: .; CDR3aa: CASSSYLGTVGEQYF; CDR3nt: TGCGCCAGCAGCAGCTACCTCGGGACCGTGGGCGAGCAGTACTTC
v_gene: TRBV19; j_gene: TRBJ2-5; d_gene: .; abundance: .; CDR3aa: CASSIQLQETQYF; CDR3nt: TGTGCCAGTAGTATCCAGCTACAAGAGACCCAGTACTTC
v_gene: TRBV2; j_gene: TRBJ1-1; d_gene: TRBD1; abundance: once; CDR3aa: CASSPVTGGPEAFF; CDR3nt: TGTGCCAGCAGCCCAGTCACAGGGGGACCTGAAGCTTTCTTT
v_gene: TRBV29-1; j_gene: TRBJ2-5; d_gene: TRBD1; abundance: .; CDR3aa: CSVEDVGQGAVWQETQYF; CDR3nt: TGCAGCGTTGAAGATGTAGGACAGGGGGCAGTTTGGCAAGAGACCCAGTACTTC
v_gene: TRBV5-1; j_gene: TRBJ2-3; d_gene: .; abundance: .; CDR3aa: CASSPGTAGGDTQYF; CDR3nt: TGCGCCAGCAGCCCTGGGACCGCCGGTGGAGATACGCAGTATTTT